One sample yielded the 26 T cell receptor beta chains listed below, sequenced in a study of OX40 agonist ivuxolimab in advanced cancers. TCRdb's table, derived via immunoSEQ multiplex PCR, lists solely in-frame clones and lacks some. The sample gives 30,000 or so clones, approximately 86% of which show up once; roughly a fifth is in the top ten. The specimen comprised CD4+ or CD8+ T cells sorted from blood, sampled in a trial of the OX40 agonist ivuxolimab. The source of these receptors is an adult with an advanced solid tumor such as melanoma, head and neck, liver or kidney cancer.

The chain combines TRBV2 with TRBJ1-2; tentative D call: TRBD1 (5 bases). V dropped 2 bases and J dropped 8 bases, with 9 bases sitting between them. The CDR3 has 12 amino acids. Germline CDR1 SNHLY, CDR2 FYNNEI. The CDR3 DNA reads TGTGCCAGCAGTGAATTCTCAGGGGGCTACACCTTC. Amino acid sequence: CASSEFSGGYTF.

This chain links TRBV19 with TRBJ2-5; a possible D gene is TRBD1 (8 bases). This CDR3 is built from 14 residues. Per the germline V gene, CDR1 is LNHDA and CDR2 is SQIVND (reference sequence). V was shortened by 5 bases and J by 4 bases, with 14 bases between the two germline ends. The CDR3: CASSATGEGETQYF. The CDR3 bases are TGTGCCAGTAGTGCGACAGGGGAGGGAGAGACCCAGTACTTC.

V usage is TRBV6-1 and J usage is TRBJ1-1; D not certain. The CDR3 has 14 residues. Germline CDR1 MNHNS, CDR2 SASEGT. V was shortened by 5 bases and J by 0 bases, with 10 bases between the two germline ends. CDR3 region: CASSSAYMNTEAFF. The CDR3 bases are TGTGCCAGCAGTTCCGCGTACATGAACACTGAAGCTTTCTTT.

The V gene is TRBV7-9, the J gene TRBJ2-7, with D possibly being TRBD2 (6 bases). Trimming took 4 bases from V and 2 from J, leaving 6 bases between them. The CDR3 is made up of 12 amino acids. The germline V gene encodes CDR1 SEHNR and CDR2 FQNEAQ (reference sequence). CDR3 bases: TGTGCCAGCAGCTGGGGGGCCTACGAGCAGTACTTC. Protein sequence: CASSWGAYEQYF.

The chain joins TRBV7-9 to TRBJ2-1; 8 bases are a match to TRBD2. This CDR3 comprises 15 residues. Looked up from germline, CDR1 is SEHNR and CDR2 is FQNEAQ (reference sequence). The ends lost 2 bases at V and 8 bases at J; junction bases unmatched: 8. The DNA for the CDR3 is TGTGCCAGCAGCTTATCGGGGACTAGGATCTATGAGCAGTTCTTC. Translating gives CASSLSGTRIYEQFF.

The chain employs TRBV19 and TRBJ2-5; D gene unclear. CDR3 length: 15 amino acids. CDR1 LNHDA and CDR2 SQIVND come from the germline V gene (reference sequence). The ends were cut back, 0 bases at V and 4 bases at J, with 12 bases in the middle. The DNA for the CDR3 is TGTGCCAGTAGTATAGATCTCGGCGCCCCAGAGACCCAGTACTTC. Protein product: CASSIDLGAPETQYF.

The V call is TRBV7-8, the J call TRBJ2-2, with D uncertain. Germline V lookup: CDR1 SGHVS, CDR2 FQNEAQ. This CDR3 is built from 15 residues. V gave up 5 bases and J gave up 1 base, with 11 bases separating them. Here the CDR3 reads CASSQNRLNTGELFF. Here the CDR3 DNA reads TGTGCCAGCAGCCAGAACCGGCTGAACACCGGGGAGCTGTTTTTT.

This sequence joins TRBV4-1 and TRBJ2-3; 7 nucleotides line up with TRBD2. CDR1 and CDR2 from the germline V gene are MGHRA and YSYEKL. CDR3 size: 16 residues. V shed 4 bases and J 4 bases; nucleotides not matched to a gene: 11. For the CDR3, the DNA is TGCGCCAGCAGCCCGGTTGGGGGAGGGCATCCAGATACGCAGTATTTT. Its protein is CASSPVGGGHPDTQYF.

This clone has only one observation. The chain employs TRBV7-3 and TRBJ2-7, with TRBD2 matching over 7 bases. Germline V CDR1 and CDR2: SGHTA, FQGTGA. V lost 1 base to trimming and J lost 6 bases; unmatched junction nucleotides: 3. The CDR3 sequence is 13 residues long. The CDR3 spells CASSLIPSGEQYF. Here the CDR3 DNA reads TGTGCCAGCAGCTTAATTCCTAGCGGCGAGCAGTACTTC.

The V gene is TRBV9, the J gene TRBJ2-7; 13 bases are shared with TRBD2. The CDR3 is 16 residues long. From germline, CDR1 is SGDLS and CDR2 YYNGEE. Trimming took 0 bases from V and 4 from J; bases not matched to a gene: 4. The CDR3 DNA reads as TGTGCCAGCAGCGTAGGGGGACTAGCGGGGTTGTACGAGCAGTACTTC. It specifies CASSVGGLAGLYEQYF.

The chain combines TRBV6-5 with TRBJ2-3; D is uncertain. The V end lost 6 bases, the J end lost 0 bases, and 7 bases lay between the germline ends. The CDR3 extends over 13 amino acids. In germline, CDR1 is MNHEY, CDR2 SVGAGI. The CDR3 nucleotides read TGTGCCAGCAGAGGTTGGAGCACAGATACGCAGTATTTT. This gives the protein CASRGWSTDTQYF.

The rearrangement uses TRBV27 and TRBJ2-1, with 10 bases identical to TRBD2. The V gene end was trimmed by 3 bases and the J gene end by 6 bases; junction bases not matched to a gene: 5. Per the germline V gene, CDR1 is MNHEY and CDR2 is SMNVEV (reference sequence). The length of the CDR3 is 15 residues. This CDR3 reads CASSLWTSGANEQFF. For the CDR3, the DNA is TGTGCCAGCAGTTTGTGGACTAGCGGAGCCAATGAGCAGTTCTTC.

J is TRBJ2-1 and V is TRBV11-2; no reliable D call. The germline V and J ends were trimmed by 1 base and 10 bases, with 14 bases remaining between them. CDR1 is SGHAT, CDR2 FQNNGV, per germline. The CDR3 has 14 amino acids. The CDR3 spells CASSLGTSGGEQFF. The CDR3 coding sequence is TGTGCCAGCAGCTTAGGCACTTCTGGCGGCGAGCAGTTCTTC.

J is TRBJ2-3 and V is TRBV15; the match to TRBD2 covers 10 bases. The germline gives CDR1 LNHNV, CDR2 YYDKDF (reference sequence). Trimming removed 0 bases from V and 4 bases from J; junction bases left unmatched: 1. This CDR3 is built from 15 residues. Here the CDR3 reads CATSRDLAGADTQYF. CDR3 sequence (DNA): TGTGCCACCAGCAGAGATCTAGCGGGAGCAGATACGCAGTATTTT. Looking up the rest from reference TRBV15 and TRBJ2-3 gives the full variable domain: DAMVIQNPRYQVTQFGKPVTLSCSQTLNHNVMYWYQQKSSQAPKLLFHYYDKDFNNEADTPDNFQSRRPNTSFCFLDIRSPGLGDTAMYLCATSRDLAGADTQYFGPGTRLTVL.

The V gene is TRBV5-4, the J gene TRBJ1-2, with TRBD1 matching over 11 bases. The CDR3 has 15 residues. The ends lost 0 bases at V and 4 bases at J; junction bases unmatched: 2. Germline V lookup: CDR1 SGHNT, CDR2 YYREEE (reference sequence). The CDR3 sequence is CASSLGDRGGYGYTF. The CDR3 region has the DNA TGTGCCAGCAGCTTGGGGGACAGGGGGGGCTATGGCTACACCTTC. Complete variable domain (other parts from reference TRBV5-4 and TRBJ1-2): ETGVTQSPTHLIKTRGQQVTLRCSSQSGHNTVSWYQQALGQGPQFIFQYYREEENGRGNFPPRFSGLQFPNYSSELNVNALELDDSALYLCASSLGDRGGYGYTFGSGTRLTVV.

This clone showed up just a few times. The chain joins TRBV11-3 to TRBJ2-7; tentative D call: TRBD1 (5 bases). Germline V lookup: CDR1 SGHNT, CDR2 YENEEA. The CDR3 consists of 15 residues. V shed 0 bases and J shed 0 bases, with 9 bases lying between them. The CDR3: CASSLEAGYSYEQYF. The CDR3 nucleotides are TGTGCCAGCAGCTTAGAGGCAGGGTACTCCTACGAGCAGTACTTC.

The chain employs TRBV27 and TRBJ1-2; no definite D call. The germline gives CDR1 MNHEY, CDR2 SMNVEV (reference sequence). This CDR3 comprises 13 residues. V shed 6 bases and J shed 0 bases, with 8 bases lying between them. CDR3 DNA: TGTGCCAGCAGAAACACTGCTAACTATGGCTACACCTTC. This encodes CASRNTANYGYTF.

The V call is TRBV27, the J call TRBJ1-2, with a tentative D call TRBD1 (6 bases). V dropped 2 bases and J dropped 6 bases, with 10 bases sitting between them. The CDR3 runs to 13 residues. Germline-derived CDR1 and CDR2 are MNHEY and SMNVEV (reference sequence). The CDR3 nucleotides are TGTGCCAGCAGTTTAAGGGGGAGCGATGGCTACACCTTC. Residues: CASSLRGSDGYTF.

The rearrangement joins TRBV19 to TRBJ2-7, with D perhaps assigned TRBD1 or TRBD2 (5 bases each). The ends were cut back, 5 bases at V and 1 base at J, with 12 bases in the middle. The V gene's germline CDR1 is LNHDA and CDR2 SQIVND (reference sequence). The CDR3 is made up of 14 amino acids. In DNA, the CDR3 is TGTGCCAGTAGTCTCGGGACCTGGTCCTACGAGCAGTACTTC. Its translation is CASSLGTWSYEQYF.

This sequence joins TRBV7-7 and TRBJ2-3, with D possibly matching TRBD1 (6 bases). The CDR3 runs 15 residues. Germline V gives CDR1 SSHAT, CDR2 FNYEAQ (reference sequence). Trimming cost V 5 bases and J 5 bases, with 17 bases left between them. CDR3 in DNA: TGTGCCAGCAGCCCCAGGGGCCAGGGTAAAGATACGCAGTATTTT. Encoded protein: CASSPRGQGKDTQYF.

J is TRBJ2-3 and V is TRBV19; D possibly uses TRBD1 or TRBD2 (6 bases each). Trimming removed 10 bases from V and 1 base from J, with 18 bases in between. Germline V lookup: CDR1 LNHDA, CDR2 SQIVND (reference sequence). The CDR3 length is 15 residues. CDR3 amino acids: CATTPGGRGTDTQYF. CDR3 sequence (DNA): TGTGCCACCACGCCTGGGGGGCGGGGCACAGATACGCAGTATTTT.

The V and J genes are TRBV7-9 and TRBJ1-5; possible D gene TRBD1, 5 bases. Trimming left V 5 bases short and J 1 base short, with 21 bases between. Germline CDR1 SEHNR, CDR2 FQNEAQ (reference sequence). The CDR3 length is 18 residues. The chain's CDR3 is CASSPPLLLRDSNQPQHF. The CDR3 bases are TGTGCCAGCAGCCCCCCACTACTCCTCAGGGACAGCAATCAGCCCCAGCATTTT.

The chain recombines TRBV4-1 with TRBJ2-7, with TRBD2 matching 8 bases. The ends lost 0 bases at V and 4 bases at J; junction bases unmatched: 8. The germline gives CDR1 MGHRA, CDR2 YSYEKL. The CDR3 loop spans 16 amino acids. This CDR3 is CASSQEAAGAPYEQYF. In nucleotides, the CDR3 is TGCGCCAGCAGCCAAGAGGCAGCGGGAGCACCTTACGAGCAGTACTTC.

The chain is built from TRBV13 and TRBJ1-2, with D unclear. The V gene's germline CDR1 is PRHDT and CDR2 FYEKMQ (reference sequence). This CDR3 has 13 residues. Trimming removed 8 bases from V and 8 bases from J, with 18 bases in between. The CDR3 DNA follows: TGTGCCAGCGATCGGACGCCCATAGGAGGCTACACCTTC. This gives the protein CASDRTPIGGYTF.

This chain joins TRBV11-2 and TRBJ1-1, with D tentatively TRBD1 (6 bases). The CDR3 is 12 residues long. Looked up from germline, CDR1 is SGHAT and CDR2 is FQNNGV. The ends were cut back, 6 bases at V and 7 bases at J, with 12 bases in the middle. The CDR3 nucleotides are TGTGCCAGCAGGAGGGGGGTGGGTGAAGCTTTCTTT. This codes for CASRRGVGEAFF.

The chain joins TRBV12-5 to TRBJ2-7, with 7 bases identical to TRBD2. The germline CDR1 and CDR2 sequences are LGHNT and FRNRAP. V gave up 6 bases and J gave up 2 bases; unmatched junction bases: 13. CDR3 size: 16 residues. The chain's CDR3 is CASGPGLGPPTYEQYF. DNA of the CDR3: TGTGCTAGTGGCCCCGGACTAGGCCCGCCGACCTACGAGCAGTACTTC.